The 14 T cell receptor beta chains below all came from one sample that was sequenced in a study of T cells in localized non-small cell lung cancer. TCRdb's table, derived via immunoSEQ multiplex PCR, lists solely in-frame clones and lacks some. The sample yields around 64,000 clones, more than 80% seen once. This material consisted of PBMCs, taken before any cancer treatment. These receptors were obtained from a man aged 35 to 70 with stage II lung adenocarcinoma.

The chain carries TRBV19 and TRBJ1-3; weak D call: TRBD1 (5 bases). This CDR3 is 14 amino acids long. Germline V lookup: CDR1 LNHDA, CDR2 SQIVND (reference sequence). V lost 3 bases and J lost 7, with 13 bases in between. CDR3 nucleotides: TGTGCCAGTAGTATGGGCGAACAGGCGAACACCATATATTTT. As protein: CASSMGEQANTIYF.

This rearrangement joins TRBV2 to TRBJ1-4; 9 nucleotides agree with TRBD1. The germline CDR1 and CDR2 sequences are SNHLY and FYNNEI. The CDR3 is 14 residues long. J lost 8 bases, V lost 6 bases, and 7 bases had no gene match. CDR3 sequence: CASRSQGAGEKLFF. As DNA, the CDR3 is TGTGCCAGCAGGTCACAGGGGGCGGGAGAAAAACTGTTTTTT.

The V call is TRBV30, the J call TRBJ2-7; no clear D. The germline V and J ends were trimmed by 2 bases and 2 bases, with 4 bases remaining between them. Germline V lookup: CDR1 GTSNPN, CDR2 SVGIG (reference sequence). The CDR3 runs 11 residues. This chain's CDR3 is CAWSNTYEQYF. The CDR3 coding sequence is TGTGCCTGGAGTAATACCTACGAGCAGTACTTC.

The rearrangement links TRBV2 to TRBJ2-1, with TRBD2 identical over 9 bases. In germline, CDR1 is SNHLY, CDR2 FYNNEI. The CDR3 runs 15 residues. Trimming removed 1 base from V and 8 bases from J; junction bases left unmatched: 6. The DNA for the CDR3 is TGTGCCAGCAGTGAAGGGGCGGGAGGGCCTTATGAGCAGTTCTTC. Residues: CASSEGAGGPYEQFF.

In its sample, this clone was seen once. The chain carries TRBV5-1 and TRBJ2-7; 11 bases align to TRBD2. The V segment lost 0 bases and the J segment 5 bases; nucleotides outside the gene matches: 4. The CDR3 runs 15 residues. Germline CDR1 and CDR2: SGHRS and YFSETQ. DNA for the CDR3: TGCGCCAGCAGCTTGGTGGCTAGCGGGAGGAACGAGCAGTACTTC. Translation gives CASSLVASGRNEQYF.

This chain connects TRBV2 to TRBJ2-1; 8 bases map to TRBD2. V gave up 4 bases and J gave up 9 bases; unmatched junction bases: 17. Germline V gene lookup returns CDR1 SNHLY and CDR2 FYNNEI. The CDR3 is 17 amino acids. The DNA of the CDR3 is TGTGCCAGCAGTGGGGGACTAGTGAAAAAGCAGAGGGGTGAGCAGTTCTTC. Residues: CASSGGLVKKQRGEQFF.

In its sample, this clone was seen once. The chain joins TRBV7-9 to TRBJ2-7; the D gene is possibly TRBD2 (6 bases). V lost 6 bases and J lost 7, with 10 bases in between. Germline V lookup: CDR1 SEHNR, CDR2 FQNEAQ (reference sequence). This CDR3 is 11 amino acids long. The CDR3 reads CASRGLNEQYF. As DNA, the CDR3 is TGTGCCAGCAGGGGACTTAATGAGCAGTACTTC.

V gene TRBV27 combines with J gene TRBJ1-5, with D uncertain. The germline CDR1 and CDR2 sequences are MNHEY and SMNVEV (reference sequence). Between the trimmed V and J ends, which lost 6 bases and 0 bases, there was a span of 15 bases. The CDR3 loop spans 16 amino acids. CDR3 in DNA: TGTGCCAGCAGCCGCCGACCGGGTCTTAGCAATCAGCCCCAGCATTTT. It encodes CASSRRPGLSNQPQHF.

V is TRBV5-1 and J is TRBJ1-2, with D maybe TRBD1 (5 bases). This CDR3 region has 14 residues. V lost 4 bases and J lost 4, with 14 bases in between. Germline V gene data show CDR1 as SGHRS and CDR2 as YFSETQ. In DNA form, the CDR3 reads TGCGCCAGCAGCCCCGGGACCCGAGGCTATGGCTACACCTTC. Translated: CASSPGTRGYGYTF.

In its sample, this clone was seen once. The chain is built from TRBV7-9 and TRBJ1-1, with a possible D match to TRBD1 (5 bases). This CDR3 has 12 amino acids. Germline V gene lookup returns CDR1 SEHNR and CDR2 FQNEAQ (reference sequence). Deletions cut 8 bases from V and 3 bases from J, with 10 bases between. The CDR3 loop is CASRGPDTEAFF. The CDR3 DNA reads TGTGCCAGCCGGGGACCCGACACTGAAGCTTTCTTT.

This chain connects TRBV19 to TRBJ2-5, with 7 bases fitting TRBD1. V was pared by 4 bases and J by 5 bases, with 7 bases of the junction left unmatched. This CDR3 region has 14 residues. CDR1 LNHDA and CDR2 SQIVND come from the germline V gene (reference sequence). The CDR3: CASSSTGVGETQYF. In nucleotides, the CDR3 is TGTGCCAGTAGTAGTACAGGGGTCGGGGAGACCCAGTACTTC.

The chain couples TRBV7-9 to TRBJ1-1; a weak D match, TRBD1 (6 bases). Trimming took off 5 bases at V and 1 base at J, with 8 bases between the two ends. Germline CDR1 and CDR2: SEHNR and FQNEAQ (reference sequence). The CDR3 covers 13 residues. This CDR3 reads CASSAGANTEAFF. As DNA, the CDR3 is TGTGCCAGCAGCGCGGGGGCGAACACTGAAGCTTTCTTT.

This chain connects TRBV14 to TRBJ2-7; D possibly corresponds to TRBD2 (5 bases). From germline, CDR1 is SGHDN and CDR2 FVKESK. Trimming took 1 base from V and 3 from J, leaving 13 bases between them. The CDR3 length is 15 residues. Written as DNA, the CDR3 is TGTGCCAGCAGCCAAGTCGCCGGGGTTAACTACGAGCAGTACTTC. The encoded protein is CASSQVAGVNYEQYF.

The chain recombines TRBV5-8 with TRBJ1-1; D call uncertain. The CDR3 length is 14 residues. V was cut by 0 bases and J by 0 bases, with 6 bases left in between. Germline V gives CDR1 SGHTS, CDR2 YDEGEE. The DNA of the CDR3 is TGTGCCAGCAGCTTGGAACAGATGAACACTGAAGCTTTCTTT. Translation: CASSLEQMNTEAFF.